Listed below are T cell receptor beta chains from one sample, sequenced in a study of Graves' ophthalmopathy and Graves' hyperthyroidism. TCRdb used MiXCR to reprocess the multiplex PCR reads, holding one entry per CDR3 protein. The sample carries 600,000 to 700,000 distinct CDR3 sequences, approximately 39% recorded once. The sequenced material came from peripheral blood. These receptors originate from an adult man with Graves' ophthalmopathy. CDR3s include the opening cysteine and the closing phenylalanine or tryptophan. A D gene is named only where the DNA matches it firmly. Size is omitted from some rows. Given values are once, few, many or a class for expanded clones.

d_gene	abundance	v_gene	j_gene	CDR3aa	CDR3nt
NA	few	TRBV9	TRBJ1-1	CASSPEGGPTEAFF	TGTGCCAGCAGCCCCGAGGGGGGGCCCACTGAAGCTTTCTTT
NA	NA	TRBV10-2	TRBJ1-1	CASSESAGWPDTEAFF	TGCGCCAGCAGTGAGTCGGCAGGGTGGCCGGACACTGAAGCTTTCTTT
TRBD2	few	TRBV5-1	TRBJ2-2	CASSYPAGPPRGELFF	TGCGCCAGCAGTTATCCAGCGGGACCACCTCGGGGGGAGCTGTTTTTT
NA	NA	TRBV5-5	TRBJ1-2	CASSLYRQNYGYTF	TGTGCCAGCAGCTTGTATCGACAAAACTATGGCTACACCTTC
NA	NA	TRBV6-1	TRBJ1-2	CASSERQPPGYGYTF	TGTGCCAGCAGTGAAAGACAGCCGCCGGGCTATGGCTACACCTTC
NA	many	TRBV2	TRBJ2-5	CASNRRDETQYF	TGTGCCAGCAATCGCCGTGATGAGACCCAGTACTTC
NA	few	TRBV5-1	TRBJ1-1	CASRTWNREDTEAFF	TGCGCCAGCAGAACTTGGAACCGCGAGGATACTGAAGCTTTCTTT
NA	NA	TRBV30	TRBJ2-5	CAWGEETQCF	TGTGCCTGGGGGGAAGAGACCCAGTGCTTC
NA	few	TRBV7-9	TRBJ2-7	CASSHLGQLDEQYF	TGTGCCAGCAGCCACCTTGGACAGCTCGACGAGCAGTACTTC
TRBD1	NA	TRBV5-1	TRBJ2-7	CASSFSGQGYPEQYF	TGCGCCAGCAGCTTTTCGGGACAGGGATACCCCGAGCAGTACTTC
NA	few	TRBV3-1	TRBJ2-7	CASSHLAGFSSYEQYF	TGTGCCAGCAGCCACTTGGCGGGGTTCAGCTCCTACGAGCAGTACTTC
NA	few	TRBV20-1	TRBJ2-5	CSARDRGKKGETQYF	TGCAGTGCTAGAGATCGAGGAAAGAAGGGCGAGACCCAGTACTTC
TRBD1	NA	TRBV19	TRBJ1-2	CASSTDIPRQGAYYGYTF	TGTGCCAGTAGTACCGATATCCCAAGACAGGGCGCCTACTATGGCTACACCTTC
NA	NA	TRBV10-3	TRBJ1-6	CAISLEGDSPLHF	TGTGCCATCAGCCTCGAGGGTGATTCACCCCTCCACTTT
NA	NA	TRBV2	TRBJ2-5	CASSAHTAPQETQYF	TGTGCCAGCAGTGCCCATACGGCGCCCCAAGAGACCCAGTACTTC
NA	many	TRBV4-1	TRBJ1-2	CASSPTLGQDYGYTF	TGCGCCAGCAGCCCAACCCTGGGACAAGACTATGGCTACACCTTC
TRBD1	many	TRBV4-1	TRBJ1-4	CASRGGGEEKLFF	TGCGCCAGCCGTGGAGGGGGCGAGGAAAAACTGTTTTTT
TRBD2	NA	TRBV7-2	TRBJ2-7	CAGSQAAGAVYEQYF	TGCGCCGGCAGCCAAGCAGCGGGAGCAGTTTACGAGCAGTACTTC
TRBD2	many	TRBV14	TRBJ2-2	CASSQDLWAGGTGELFF	TGTGCCAGCAGCCAAGATCTTTGGGCGGGAGGCACCGGGGAGCTGTTTTTT
NA	NA	TRBV10-3	TRBJ1-2	CAISVDSENYGYTF	TGTGCCATCAGTGTGGACAGTGAGAACTATGGCTACACCTTC
NA	few	TRBV6-1	TRBJ2-5	CASSGGLKRGETQYF	TGTGCCAGCAGCGGGGGCCTTAAGCGTGGAGAGACCCAGTACTTC
NA	many	TRBV11-2	TRBJ2-6	CASSPRTVRGANVLTF	TGTGCCAGCAGCCCCAGGACAGTTCGAGGGGCCAACGTCCTGACTTTC
NA	few	TRBV19	TRBJ2-3	CASSVQGGSTDTQYF	TGTGCCAGTAGTGTTCAGGGGGGATCGACAGATACGCAGTATTTT
NA	NA	TRBV15	TRBJ2-1	CATTRARGSYNEQFF	TGTGCCACCACCCGAGCTAGGGGCTCCTACAATGAGCAGTTCTTC
NA	few	TRBV6-2/TRBV6-3	TRBJ1-1	CASRPEQPNTEAFF	TGTGCCAGCAGACCCGAGCAACCGAACACTGAAGCTTTCTTT
TRBD1	many	TRBV20-1	TRBJ2-7	CSARTGSYEQYF	TGCAGTGCTCGGACAGGCTCTTACGAGCAGTACTTC
TRBD2	NA	TRBV7-3	TRBJ2-6	CASSQGAGGAGANVLTF	TGCGCCAGCAGCCAAGGGGCCGGGGGGGCTGGGGCCAACGTCCTGACTTTC
TRBD1	NA	TRBV5-1	TRBJ1-2	CASSPAGTGGAYYGYTF	TGCGCCAGCAGTCCCGCCGGGACAGGGGGCGCGTACTATGGCTACACCTTC
NA	NA	TRBV6-6	TRBJ1-5	CASSFTRGSSNQPQHF	TGTGCCAGCAGTTTTACCAGGGGTTCGAGCAATCAGCCCCAGCATTTT
TRBD1	few	TRBV5-5	TRBJ1-3	CASSLAGTAPGNTIYF	TGCGCCAGCAGCTTGGCTGGGACAGCACCTGGAAACACCATATATTTT
TRBD1	many	TRBV18	TRBJ1-2	CASSTDREYGYTF	TGTGCCAGCTCGACGGACAGGGAGTATGGCTACACCTTC
NA	few	TRBV5-1	TRBJ1-5	CANSWGGTNQPQHF	TGCGCCAACAGTTGGGGGGGCACCAATCAGCCCCAGCATTTT
TRBD2	many	TRBV2	TRBJ2-7	CASTAGVGEQYF	TGTGCCAGTACCGCGGGGGTAGGCGAGCAGTACTTC